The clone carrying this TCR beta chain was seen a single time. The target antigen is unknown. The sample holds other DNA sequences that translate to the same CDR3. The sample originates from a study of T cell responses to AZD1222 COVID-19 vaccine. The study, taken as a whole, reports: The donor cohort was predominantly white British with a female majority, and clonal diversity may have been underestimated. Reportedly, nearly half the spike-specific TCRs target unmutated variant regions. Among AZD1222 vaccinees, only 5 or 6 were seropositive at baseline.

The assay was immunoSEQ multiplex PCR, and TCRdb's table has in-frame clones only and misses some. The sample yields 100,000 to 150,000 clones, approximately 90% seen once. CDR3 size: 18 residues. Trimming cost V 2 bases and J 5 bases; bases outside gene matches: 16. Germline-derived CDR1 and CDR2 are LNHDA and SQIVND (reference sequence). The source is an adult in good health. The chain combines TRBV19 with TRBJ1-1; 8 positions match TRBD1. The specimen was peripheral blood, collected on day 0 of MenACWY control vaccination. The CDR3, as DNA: TGTGCCAGTAGTATACCAGGGGGCGCTGCCCCCAGGAGTACTGAAGCTTTCTTT. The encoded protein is CASSIPGGAAPRSTEAFF.